Listed here is a single T cell receptor (beta chain). Its recognized antigen is unknown. This record comes from a study of T cells expressing NK-cell markers (TCRdb year 2020). As for the study more broadly: Three sorted T-cell subsets (CD3+CD56+NKG2C+, CD3+CD56+NKG2C- and CD3+CD56-NKG2C+) from about 8 donors had their TCR beta-chain repertoires profiled. Libraries were sequenced as 2 x 150 bp reads on Illumina HiSeq 2000/2500, MiSeq or NextSeq. The eight sequenced donors were randomly selected healthy volunteers, three men and five women. Among the eight sequenced donors, only one was HCMV-seronegative, while the other seven were HCMV-seropositive.

Here is what the overall study found, with its caveats: It remained unclear whether the expanded NKG2C-expressing T cell clones were specific for HCMV antigens. In six donors, the dominant CD3+CD56+NKG2C+ clonotypes were among the top 10 CD8+ clonotypes and accounted for roughly 1.0-7.5% of CD8+ T cells. Those dominant clonotypes were again the most abundant among CD3+CD56-NKG2C+ cells in several donors, at roughly 25-60.1%.

Reading from cysteine to phenylalanine, the CDR3 counts 16 amino acids. The DNA sequence is not available. CDR1 and CDR2, per the germline V gene, are MGHRA and YSYEKL. HCMV-specific IgG was detected in serum with a commercial ELISA kit to determine HCMV serostatus. Ficoll density gradient centrifugation was used to isolate peripheral blood mononuclear cells from blood. Sequencing instrument: Illumina HiSeq 2000. TCR beta cDNA libraries were made by 5'RACE template switching that added a universal primer site and unique molecular identifiers. Synthesis of cDNA was primed from the TCR beta constant segment and was followed by two consecutive PCR amplification steps. Turning to the authors' computational methods: MIGEC was used to demultiplex reads and group reads by UMI, and MiTCR was used to assemble and quantify clonotypes. Only TCR cDNA sequences supported by at least two reads were kept to exclude erroneous sequences. The tcR package was used for downstream repertoire analysis, and clonotypes were matched across fractions by CDR3 nucleotide sequence plus V segment. Antigen specificity was annotated against VDJdb with VDJmatch, allowing one amino acid substitution in CDR3. TCRdb reprocessed the reads; each CDR3 protein sequence makes one entry, and DNA is unavailable. Clone size and V and J calls follow TCRdb, not the original study. This sample's clone table shows about 460,000 distinct CDR3 sequences. The ten largest clones add up to about 1.5% of the sample.

The receptor chain draws on TRBV4-1 and TRBJ2-5. Sequencing was done on a sample of blood T cells: a sorted CD56 or NKG2C T cell subset, CD4+ or CD8+ T cells, or bulk PBMC T cells (not recorded which). This clonotype was obtained from a woman between 45 and 65 years old in good health. Donor details come from another sample of the same person, matched by shared clones. The CDR3 is CASSQGGSQYQETQYF.